This TCR beta chain was sequenced for a study of cytomegalovirus exposure and HLA in healthy donors. About the study: Among approximately 400 genotyped donors, around 80% fell in the Caucasian-associated ancestry cluster. Findings and caveats of the study: Productive rates of about 87% or about 30% were seen for most TCR beta V segments in an earlier analysis. Later analysis indicated greater clonal expansion among HLA-associated TCR beta chains than among equally common other chains.

To note about this clone: Its antigen remains unidentified.

CDR3 length equals 12 residues. V was cut by 8 bases and J by 3 bases, with 7 bases left in between. Germline loops: CDR1 LNHDA, CDR2 SQIVND (reference sequence). Donors had nominal health at sampling but likely had unrecorded immune exposures. Both 60 Vbeta primers and 13 Jbeta primers went into the PCR. Measured with immunoSEQ multiplex PCR; TCRdb has only the in-frame clones, and not every one. The repertoire consists of approximately 100,000 clones, with 60% to 85% occurring once and the leading ten covering 16%. This TCR derives from a man in his sixties in good health and CMV-seropositive. Sequencing input: PBMCs. The rearrangement joins TRBV19 to TRBJ2-2; D may be TRBD2 (5 bases). The CDR3 sequence is CASEGYTGELFF. The DNA for the CDR3 is TGTGCCAGTGAGGGTTACACCGGGGAGCTGTTTTTT.